This T cell receptor beta chain was sequenced in a study of blood T cell repertoires in COVID-19. About the study: The origin of the acute and convalescent COVID-19 samples was the United States, Italy and Spain. The analysed material was cDNA or gDNA that came from T cells, B-cell-depleted T cells, or PBMCs.

How the authors handled the data: From reference gene primer amplification, estimates of nucleated cell counts were derived. The assay was immunoSEQ multiplex PCR, and TCRdb's table has in-frame clones only and misses some. V and J calls and clone size are those listed in that table; D and trimming were worked out from the DNA. The table has roughly 86,000 clones, approximately 82% seen once; the top ten hold about 2%. Germline lookup yields CDR1 GTSNPN and CDR2 SVGIG (reference sequence). V was clipped by 0 bases and J by 5 bases, with 16 bases between them. The CDR3 spans 15 residues. Input material: peripheral blood. This sequence joins TRBV30 and TRBJ1-2; D perhaps matches TRBD1 (5 bases). The TCR originated in a woman aged 65 to 85 with acute or convalescent COVID-19. The CDR3 loop is CAWSVGDSRSYGYTF. CDR3 coding DNA: TGTGCCTGGAGTGTAGGTGACAGTCGTAGTTATGGCTACACCTTC.